This T cell receptor (beta chain) was sequenced during a study of T cell clones after liver transplantation. Study in general: Three of the eight recipients were HCV-positive; the rest had non-autoimmune, non-viral transplant indications. Study conclusions and caveats: In a couple of subjects, few donor cells limited the measurable donor-reactive repertoire.

Repertoires were generated with immunoSEQ multiplex PCR, while TCRdb's copy carries only in-frame clones and drops some. This sample has some 59,000 clones, with about 70% found just once. Comments on this clone: Its antigen remains unidentified.

This sequence was found in a human patient who received a liver transplant. Some of these T cells may belong to the graft donor. Material: CD4+ T cells from blood, obtained at the 22-month timepoint.

Written as DNA, the CDR3 is TGTGCCAGCAGCATGGGTTGGGGGCTGTTTTTT. Its translation: CASSMGWGLFF. The rearrangement joins TRBV21-1 to TRBJ1-4. TRBV21-1 is a recognized pseudogene. There are 11 residues in the CDR3.